This T cell receptor beta chain was profiled in a study of Graves' ophthalmopathy and Graves' hyperthyroidism listed by TCRdb under 2018. Regarding the study in general: Hyperthyroidism was defined as stable when no progression to ophthalmopathy occurred within 18 months of follow-up. To tell Graves' ophthalmopathy apart from Graves' hyperthyroidism, and to predict which patients would progress to ophthalmopathy, the study relied on TCR beta repertoire signatures. In total, 135 blood samples were TCR-sequenced: around 42 ophthalmopathy, some 75 hyperthyroidism and about 17 hyperthyroidism-to-ophthalmopathy patients. A discovery set of 100 patients (43 ophthalmopathy, about 59 stable hyperthyroidism) was enrolled to explore V-J signatures distinguishing ophthalmopathy from hyperthyroidism. For independent validation, a separate cohort was made up of 18 to 20 hyperthyroidism patients plus 17 patients who later progressed from hyperthyroidism to ophthalmopathy. In roughly 6 hyperthyroidism patients, T-cell repertoires of thyroid tissue and blood were compared. Following sample collection, hyperthyroidism patients were given methimazole at a starting dose of 30 mg daily, and ophthalmopathy patients were given high-dose intravenous methylprednisolone.

For repertoire sequencing, TCR beta CDR3 regions were amplified from RNA transcripts. The first round of RT-PCR was done with HTBI primers and the Qiagen OneStep RT-PCR kit, and was followed by a second round of multiplex PCR, then size selection and purification. Sequencing of the libraries was carried out on an Illumina HiSeq2000 in paired-end mode with 100 bp reads. Per the source publication's procedure: SOAPnuke was used for read processing, and reads with adapters, uncalled bases, a mean Phred below 15, or no exact constant-primer or identifier match were discarded. COPE v1.2.5 was used to merge high-quality paired reads. Unique nucleotide sequences were defined as clonotypes and aligned to IMGT TRB V, D and J references using MiTCR v1.1. Only V-J combinations with frequency above 0.0001 were analysed, covering approximately 99% of repertoires. A TCR clonal expansion and chaos score per V-J combination was defined as the ratio of F50 clonal expansion to chaos observed in the TCRdist matrix. Features were reduced by Welch's t-statistics and random forest to approximately 13 V-J combinations, which fed a naive Bayes classifier. The similarity between thyroid and blood repertoires was quantified using the Morisita-Horn index. TCRdb trimmed the raw reads at Q25, called clones with MiXCR and kept productive beta chains. Entries are consolidated by CDR3 protein sequence, retaining the most common genes and DNA. V and J calls and clone size were set by TCRdb, not the authors. A total of over a million distinct CDR3 sequences appear in this sample, approximately 35% of them only once. 11% of the sample is in the top ten clones.

Patients with hyperthyroidism were aged 18 to 65 years, had been newly diagnosed, and had a disease duration of less than 2 months. Anyone with other autoimmune diseases, uncontrolled infections, pregnancy or lactation was excluded from the study. Clinical symptoms, serum thyroxine, TRAb, thyroid ultrasound and orbital computed tomography formed the basis of the diagnosis. Trizol reagent was used to extract the total RNA, and its quality was then checked on an Agilent 2100 Bioanalyzer. What the study reported, not specific to this receptor: In validation, the model predicted ophthalmopathy progression with less than 71% sensitivity and roughly 78% specificity; roughly eleven predicted patients were CT-confirmed with GO in a median of around 6 months. Ophthalmopathy was separated from stable hyperthyroidism by the 13-signature model with 85% to 90% sensitivity and 81% to 84% specificity in cross-validation and with 80%/75% in the test set. Most of the expanded thyroid clonotypes with a frequency above 0.001 were also detected in blood, and it was suggested that the thyroid immune response may be reflected by blood repertoires. No statistical method was used to set the sample size in advance, and the investigators knew which group each participant was assigned to.

This clonotype was detected only a few times. Its antigen is unknown. Qualities for individual bases were not recorded, and no much larger clone is one base off. V and J are truncated by 1 base and 7 bases respectively, leaving an intervening sequence of 20 bases. Taken from the germline V gene, the CDR1 and CDR2 loops are SGHAT and FQNNGV. Including cysteine and phenylalanine, the CDR3 has 18 amino acids. Only CDR3 DNA remains: 54 bases, in frame from the first base. This receptor was identified in an adult man with Graves' hyperthyroidism. The sequencing input was peripheral blood or thyroid tissue (not recorded which). This chain is built from TRBV11-2 and TRBJ1-6, with the D segment identity uncertain. The sequence in DNA is TGTGCCAGCAGCTTAGTAGGGCTCAATCTCTTTGTGAATTCACCCCTCCACTTT. This yields the protein CASSLVGLNLFVNSPLHF.